This T cell receptor (beta chain) was observed in a study of blood T cell repertoires in COVID-19. Repertoires were generated with immunoSEQ multiplex PCR, while TCRdb's copy carries only in-frame clones and drops some. There are some 76,000 clones in the sample; approximately 80% occur only once, and under 20% lies in the top ten. The CDR3 length is 16 residues. Trimming took 2 bases from V and 6 from J, leaving 15 bases between them. Germline-derived CDR1 and CDR2 are SGHNT and YYREEE (reference sequence). The genes are TRBV5-4 and TRBJ1-6, with D tentatively TRBD1 (5 bases). Sequencing was performed on peripheral blood. The clonotype comes from a woman aged 60-70 years with acute or convalescent COVID-19. In nucleotides, the CDR3 is TGTGCCAGCAGCTTTTATCAGGGAGGGTCTAATTCACCCCTCCACTTT. Protein: CASSFYQGGSNSPLHF.